The present TCR beta chain was sequenced within a study of blood T cell repertoires in COVID-19. About the research overall: COVID-19 samples, acute and convalescent, were from the United States, Italy and Spain.

This table comes from immunoSEQ multiplex PCR, and its TCRdb copy is limited to in-frame clones, with some not included. The table records roughly 220,000 clones, around 88% of them present only once. Participants' reported clinical history set cohort assignment. V was clipped by 0 bases and J by 6 bases, with 12 bases between them. The CDR3 covers 15 residues. The germline V gene encodes CDR1 SGHTA and CDR2 FQGNSA. The rearrangement uses TRBV7-2 and TRBJ2-1; a possible D gene is TRBD2 (5 bases). The material sequenced was PBMCs or T cells enriched from blood (not recorded which). This TCR came from a woman aged 45-65 years with acute COVID-19. The CDR3: CASSLALLVANEQFF. The CDR3 nucleotides are TGTGCCAGCAGCTTAGCCCTACTAGTGGCCAATGAGCAGTTCTTC.